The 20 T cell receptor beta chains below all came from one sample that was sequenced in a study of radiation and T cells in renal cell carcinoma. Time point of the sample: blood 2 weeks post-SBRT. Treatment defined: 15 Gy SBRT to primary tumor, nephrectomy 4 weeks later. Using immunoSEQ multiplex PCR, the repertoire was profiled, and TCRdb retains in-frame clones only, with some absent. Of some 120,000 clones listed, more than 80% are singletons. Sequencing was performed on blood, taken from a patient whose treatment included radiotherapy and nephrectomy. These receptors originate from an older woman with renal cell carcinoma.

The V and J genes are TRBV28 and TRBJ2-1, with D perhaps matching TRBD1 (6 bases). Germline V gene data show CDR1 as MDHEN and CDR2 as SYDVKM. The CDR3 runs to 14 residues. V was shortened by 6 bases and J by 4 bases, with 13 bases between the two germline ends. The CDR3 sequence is CASRPGQSYNEQFF. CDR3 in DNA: TGTGCCAGCAGACCCGGACAGTCGTACAATGAGCAGTTCTTC.

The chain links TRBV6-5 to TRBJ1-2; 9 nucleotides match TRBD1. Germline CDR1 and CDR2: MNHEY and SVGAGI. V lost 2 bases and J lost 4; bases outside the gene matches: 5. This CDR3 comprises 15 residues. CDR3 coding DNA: TGTGCCAGCAGTTACGCGGGACAGGGAGGCTATGGCTACACCTTC. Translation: CASSYAGQGGYGYTF.

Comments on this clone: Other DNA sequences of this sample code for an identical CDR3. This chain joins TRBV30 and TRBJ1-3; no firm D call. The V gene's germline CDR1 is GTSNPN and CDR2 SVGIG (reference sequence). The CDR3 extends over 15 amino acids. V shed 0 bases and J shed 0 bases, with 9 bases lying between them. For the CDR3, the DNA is TGTGCCTGGAGTGTACCACGGAGCTCTGGAAACACCATATATTTT. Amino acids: CAWSVPRSSGNTIYF. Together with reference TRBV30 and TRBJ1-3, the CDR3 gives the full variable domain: SQTIHQWPATLVQPVGSPLSLECTVEGTSNPNLYWYRQAAGRGLQLLFYSVGIGQISSEVPQNLSASRPQDRQFILSSKKLLLSDSGFYLCAWSVPRSSGNTIYFGEGSWLTVV.

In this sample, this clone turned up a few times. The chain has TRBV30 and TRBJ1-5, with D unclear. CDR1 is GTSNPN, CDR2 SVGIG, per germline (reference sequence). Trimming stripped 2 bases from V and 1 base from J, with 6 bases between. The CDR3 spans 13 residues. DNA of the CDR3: TGTGCCTGGAGTAAGGGAAGCAATCAGCCCCAGCATTTT. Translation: CAWSKGSNQPQHF.

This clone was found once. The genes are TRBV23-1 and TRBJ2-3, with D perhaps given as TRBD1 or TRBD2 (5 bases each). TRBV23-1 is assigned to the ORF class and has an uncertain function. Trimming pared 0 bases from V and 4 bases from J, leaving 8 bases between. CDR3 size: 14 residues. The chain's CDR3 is CASSQSGVADTQYF. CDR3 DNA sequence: TGCGCCAGCAGTCAATCGGGGGTCGCAGATACGCAGTATTTT.

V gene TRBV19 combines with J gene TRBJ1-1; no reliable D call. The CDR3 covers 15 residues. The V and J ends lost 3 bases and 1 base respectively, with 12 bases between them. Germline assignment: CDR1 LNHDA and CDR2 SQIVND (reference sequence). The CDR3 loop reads CASSISYTTNTEAFF. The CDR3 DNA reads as TGTGCCAGTAGTATCTCCTACACTACGAACACTGAAGCTTTCTTT.

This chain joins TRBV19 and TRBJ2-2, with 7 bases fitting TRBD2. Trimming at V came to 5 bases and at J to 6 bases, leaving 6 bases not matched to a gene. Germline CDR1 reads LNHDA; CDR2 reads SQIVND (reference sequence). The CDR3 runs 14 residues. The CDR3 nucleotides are TGTGCCAGTAGTTCCTACGCGGGGGCCGGGGAGCTGTTTTTT. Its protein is CASSSYAGAGELFF.

The CDR3 is CASSQLRGGSPLHF. CDR3 coding DNA: TGCGCCAGCAGCCAACTCAGGGGGGGTTCACCCCTCCACTTT. The chain has TRBV4-1 and TRBJ1-6, with TRBD1 matching 7 bases. From germline, CDR1 is MGHRA and CDR2 YSYEKL. Trimming removed 2 bases from V and 9 bases from J; junction bases left unmatched: 4. The CDR3 sequence is 14 residues long.

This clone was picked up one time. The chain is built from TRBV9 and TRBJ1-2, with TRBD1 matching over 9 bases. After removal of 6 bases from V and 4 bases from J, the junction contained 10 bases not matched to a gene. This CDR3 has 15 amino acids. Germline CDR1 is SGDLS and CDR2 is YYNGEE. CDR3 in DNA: TGTGCCAGCACCGGGGGACAGGGAAGTCCCTATGGCTACACCTTC. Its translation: CASTGGQGSPYGYTF.

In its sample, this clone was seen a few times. The CDR3 here is CAWTAATNEKLFF. In DNA, the CDR3 is TGTGCCTGGACAGCTGCAACTAATGAAAAACTGTTTTTT. The rearrangement joins TRBV30 to TRBJ1-4; D ambiguous. V gave up 4 bases and J gave up 0 bases, with 6 bases separating them. The CDR3 runs to 13 residues. CDR1 is GTSNPN, CDR2 SVGIG, per germline (reference sequence).

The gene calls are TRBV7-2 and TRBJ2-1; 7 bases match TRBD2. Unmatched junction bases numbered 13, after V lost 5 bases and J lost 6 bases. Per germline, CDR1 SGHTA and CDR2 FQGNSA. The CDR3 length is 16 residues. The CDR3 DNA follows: TGTGCCAGCAGCCCCACGGTGGGAGGGCCGGGCAATGAGCAGTTCTTC. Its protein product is CASSPTVGGPGNEQFF.

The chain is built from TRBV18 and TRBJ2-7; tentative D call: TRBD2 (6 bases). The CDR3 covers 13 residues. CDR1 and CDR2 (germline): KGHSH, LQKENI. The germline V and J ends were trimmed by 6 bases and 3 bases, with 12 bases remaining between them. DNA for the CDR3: TGTGCCAGCTCTCTCCGGGAGTACTACGAGCAGTACTTC. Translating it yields CASSLREYYEQYF.

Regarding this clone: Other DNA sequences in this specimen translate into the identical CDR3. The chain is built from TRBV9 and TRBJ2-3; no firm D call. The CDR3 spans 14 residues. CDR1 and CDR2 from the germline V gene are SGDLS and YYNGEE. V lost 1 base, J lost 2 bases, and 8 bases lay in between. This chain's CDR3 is CASSVLGSTDTQYF. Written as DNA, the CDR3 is TGTGCCAGCAGCGTACTCGGCTCCACAGATACGCAGTATTTT.

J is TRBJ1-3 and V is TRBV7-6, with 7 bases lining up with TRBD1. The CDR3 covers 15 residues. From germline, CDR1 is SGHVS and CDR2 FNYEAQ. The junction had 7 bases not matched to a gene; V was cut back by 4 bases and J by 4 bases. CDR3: CASSSSSGGGNTIYF. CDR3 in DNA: TGTGCCAGCAGCTCCTCCTCAGGGGGGGGAAACACCATATATTTT.

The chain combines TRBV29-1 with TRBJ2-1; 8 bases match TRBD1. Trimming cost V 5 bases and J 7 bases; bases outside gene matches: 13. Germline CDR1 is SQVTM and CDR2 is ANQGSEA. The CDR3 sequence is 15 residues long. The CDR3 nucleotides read TGCAGCGTTAAAGTAAGGGACGACAGGGGAAATGAGCAGTTCTTC. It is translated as CSVKVRDDRGNEQFF.

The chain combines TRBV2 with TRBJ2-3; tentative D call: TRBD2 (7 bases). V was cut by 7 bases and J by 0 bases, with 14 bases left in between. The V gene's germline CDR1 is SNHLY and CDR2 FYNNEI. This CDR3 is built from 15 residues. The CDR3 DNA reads TGTGCCAGCACCATAGGGGGGGGGAGCACAGATACGCAGTATTTT. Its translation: CASTIGGGSTDTQYF.

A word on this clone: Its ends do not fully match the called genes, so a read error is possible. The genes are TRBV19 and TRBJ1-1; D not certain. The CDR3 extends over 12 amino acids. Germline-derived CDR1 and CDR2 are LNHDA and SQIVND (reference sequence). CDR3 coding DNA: TGTGCCAGTAGTTCCTGGGTCGAGGCCCCATCGTTT. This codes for CASSSWVEAPSF.

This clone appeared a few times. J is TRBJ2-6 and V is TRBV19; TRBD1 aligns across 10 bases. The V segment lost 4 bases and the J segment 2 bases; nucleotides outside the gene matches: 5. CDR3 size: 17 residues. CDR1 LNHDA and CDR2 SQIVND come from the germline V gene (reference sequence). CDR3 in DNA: TGTGCCAGTAGTAATGGACAGGGGGGGCCTGGGGCCAACGTCCTGACTTTC. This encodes CASSNGQGGPGANVLTF.

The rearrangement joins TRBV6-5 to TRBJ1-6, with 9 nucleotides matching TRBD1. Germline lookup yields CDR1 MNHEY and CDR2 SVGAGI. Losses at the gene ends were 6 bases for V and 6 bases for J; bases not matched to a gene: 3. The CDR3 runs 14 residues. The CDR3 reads CASRQTGGNSPLHF. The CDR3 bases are TGTGCCAGCAGACAGACAGGGGGTAATTCACCCCTCCACTTT.

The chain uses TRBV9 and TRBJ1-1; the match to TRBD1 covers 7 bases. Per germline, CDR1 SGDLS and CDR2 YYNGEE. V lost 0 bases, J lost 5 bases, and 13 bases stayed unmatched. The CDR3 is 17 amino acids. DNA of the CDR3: TGTGCCAGCAGCGTAGCCCCCGACAGGGTTGAACAGACTGAAGCTTTCTTT. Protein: CASSVAPDRVEQTEAFF.